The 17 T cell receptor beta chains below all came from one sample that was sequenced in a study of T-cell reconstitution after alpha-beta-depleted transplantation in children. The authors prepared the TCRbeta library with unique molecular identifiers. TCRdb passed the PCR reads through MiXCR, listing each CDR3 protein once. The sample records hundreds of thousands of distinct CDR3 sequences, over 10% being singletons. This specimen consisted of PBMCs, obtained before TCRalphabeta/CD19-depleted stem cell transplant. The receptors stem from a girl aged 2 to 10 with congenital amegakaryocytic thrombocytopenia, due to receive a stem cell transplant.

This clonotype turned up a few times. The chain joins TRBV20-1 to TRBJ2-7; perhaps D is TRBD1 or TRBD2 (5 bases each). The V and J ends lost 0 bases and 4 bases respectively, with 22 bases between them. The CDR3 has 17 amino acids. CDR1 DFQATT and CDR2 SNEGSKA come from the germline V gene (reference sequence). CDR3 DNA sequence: TGCAGTGCTAGAGATCAATCGTCCGGGACGGTCACATACGAGCAGTACTTC. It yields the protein CSARDQSSGTVTYEQYF.

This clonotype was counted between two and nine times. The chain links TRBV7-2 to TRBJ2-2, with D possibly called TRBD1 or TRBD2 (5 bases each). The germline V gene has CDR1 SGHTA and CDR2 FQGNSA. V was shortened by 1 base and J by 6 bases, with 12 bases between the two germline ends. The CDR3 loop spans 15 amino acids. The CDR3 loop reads CASSLVRDPAGELFF. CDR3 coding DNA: TGTGCCAGCAGCTTAGTACGGGACCCCGCCGGGGAGCTGTTTTTT.

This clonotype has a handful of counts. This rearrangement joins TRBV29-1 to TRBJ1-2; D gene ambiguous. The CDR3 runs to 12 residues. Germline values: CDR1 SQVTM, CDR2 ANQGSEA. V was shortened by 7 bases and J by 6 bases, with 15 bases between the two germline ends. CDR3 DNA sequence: TGCAGCGGAGCTAGAGGACTGGATGGCTACACCTTC. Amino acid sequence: CSGARGLDGYTF. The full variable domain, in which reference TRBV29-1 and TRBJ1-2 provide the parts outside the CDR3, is SAVISQKPSRDICQRGTSLTIQCQVDSQVTMMFWYRQQPGQSLTLIATANQGSEATYESGFVIDKFPISRPNLTFSTLTVSNMSPEDSSIYLCSGARGLDGYTFGSGTRLTVV.

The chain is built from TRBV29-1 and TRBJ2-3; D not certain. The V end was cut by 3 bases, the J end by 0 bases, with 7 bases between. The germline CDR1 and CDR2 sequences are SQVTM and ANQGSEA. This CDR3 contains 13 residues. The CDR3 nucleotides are TGCAGCGTTGACTCCCCGAGCACAGATACGCAGTATTTT. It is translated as CSVDSPSTDTQYF.

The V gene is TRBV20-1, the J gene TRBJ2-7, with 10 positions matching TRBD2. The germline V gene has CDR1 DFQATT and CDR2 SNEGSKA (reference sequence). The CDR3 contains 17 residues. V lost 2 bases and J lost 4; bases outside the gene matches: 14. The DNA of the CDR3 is TGCAGTGCTAGATCCGGCAGGGTTTTAGCGGGAGGTTACGAGCAGTACTTC. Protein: CSARSGRVLAGGYEQYF.

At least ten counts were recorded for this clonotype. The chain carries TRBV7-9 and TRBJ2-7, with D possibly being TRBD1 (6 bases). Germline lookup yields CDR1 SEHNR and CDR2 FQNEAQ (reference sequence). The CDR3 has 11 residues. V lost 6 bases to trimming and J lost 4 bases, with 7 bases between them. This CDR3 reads CASSTGYEQYF. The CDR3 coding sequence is TGTGCCAGCAGTACAGGGTACGAGCAGTACTTC.

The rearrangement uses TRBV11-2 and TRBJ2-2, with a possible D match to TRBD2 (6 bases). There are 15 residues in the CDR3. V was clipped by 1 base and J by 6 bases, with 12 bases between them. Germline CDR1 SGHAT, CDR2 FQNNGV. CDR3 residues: CASSLVGGFAGELFF. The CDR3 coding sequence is TGTGCCAGCAGCTTAGTGGGGGGTTTCGCCGGGGAGCTGTTTTTT.

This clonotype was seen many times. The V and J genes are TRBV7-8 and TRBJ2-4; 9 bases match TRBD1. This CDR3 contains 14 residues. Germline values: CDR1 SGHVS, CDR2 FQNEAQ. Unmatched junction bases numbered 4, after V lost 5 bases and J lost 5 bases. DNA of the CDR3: TGTGCCAGCAGCACCCGGGACAGGGAAAACATTCAGTACTTC. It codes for CASSTRDRENIQYF.

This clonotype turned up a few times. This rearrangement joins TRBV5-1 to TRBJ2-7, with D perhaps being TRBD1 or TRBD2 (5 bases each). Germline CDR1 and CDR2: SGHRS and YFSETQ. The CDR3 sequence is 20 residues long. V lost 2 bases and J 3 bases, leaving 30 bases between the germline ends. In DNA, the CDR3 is TGCGCCAGCAGCTTTACCCGACTCACTCGGGGCCCGGCAATGATCTACGAGCAGTACTTC. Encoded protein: CASSFTRLTRGPAMIYEQYF.

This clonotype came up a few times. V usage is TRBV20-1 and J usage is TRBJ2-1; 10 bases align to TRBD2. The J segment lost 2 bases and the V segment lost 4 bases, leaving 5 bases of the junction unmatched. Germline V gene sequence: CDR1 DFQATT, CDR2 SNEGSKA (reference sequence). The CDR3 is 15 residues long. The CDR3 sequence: CSATRTSGPYNEQFF. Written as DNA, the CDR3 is TGCAGTGCTACCAGGACTAGCGGCCCCTACAATGAGCAGTTCTTC.

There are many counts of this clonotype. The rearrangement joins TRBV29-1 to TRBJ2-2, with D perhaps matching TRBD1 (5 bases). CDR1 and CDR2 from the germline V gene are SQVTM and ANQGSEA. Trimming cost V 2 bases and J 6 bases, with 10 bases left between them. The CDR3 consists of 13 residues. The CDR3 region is CSVEFRVPGELFF. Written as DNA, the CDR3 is TGCAGCGTTGAATTCAGGGTCCCCGGGGAGCTGTTTTTT.

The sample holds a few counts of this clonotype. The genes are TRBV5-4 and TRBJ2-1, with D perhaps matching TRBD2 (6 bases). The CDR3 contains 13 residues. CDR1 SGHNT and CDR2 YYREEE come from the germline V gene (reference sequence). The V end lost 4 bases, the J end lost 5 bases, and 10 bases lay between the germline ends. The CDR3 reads CASSPTSHNEQFF. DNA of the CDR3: TGTGCCAGCAGCCCCACTAGCCACAATGAGCAGTTCTTC.

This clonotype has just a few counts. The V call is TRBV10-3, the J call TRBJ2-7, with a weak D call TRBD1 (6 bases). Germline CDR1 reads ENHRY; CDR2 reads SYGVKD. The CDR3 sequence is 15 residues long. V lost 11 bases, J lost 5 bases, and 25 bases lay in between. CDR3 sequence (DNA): TGTGCCGCCACAGCGAGGGACAATCTACACCACGAGCAGTACTTC. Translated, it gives CAATARDNLHHEQYF.

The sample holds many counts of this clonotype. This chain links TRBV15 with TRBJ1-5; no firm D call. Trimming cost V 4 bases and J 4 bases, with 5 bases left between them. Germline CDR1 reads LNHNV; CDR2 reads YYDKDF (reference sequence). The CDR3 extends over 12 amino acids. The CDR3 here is CATSTGNQPQHF. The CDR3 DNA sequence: TGTGCCACCAGCACGGGAAATCAGCCCCAGCATTTT.

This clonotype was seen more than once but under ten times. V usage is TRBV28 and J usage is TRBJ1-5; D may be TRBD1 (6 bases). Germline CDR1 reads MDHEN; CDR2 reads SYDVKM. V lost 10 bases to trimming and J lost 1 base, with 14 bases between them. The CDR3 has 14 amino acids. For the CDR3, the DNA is TGTGCCATAACCTCAGGGGAGAGCAATCAGCCCCAGCATTTT. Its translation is CAITSGESNQPQHF.

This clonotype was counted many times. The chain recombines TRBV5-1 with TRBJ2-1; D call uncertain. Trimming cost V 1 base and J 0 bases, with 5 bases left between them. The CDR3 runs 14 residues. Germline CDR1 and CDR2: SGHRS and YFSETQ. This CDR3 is CASSLSYSYNEQFF. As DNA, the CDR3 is TGCGCCAGCAGCTTGAGTTACTCCTACAATGAGCAGTTCTTC.

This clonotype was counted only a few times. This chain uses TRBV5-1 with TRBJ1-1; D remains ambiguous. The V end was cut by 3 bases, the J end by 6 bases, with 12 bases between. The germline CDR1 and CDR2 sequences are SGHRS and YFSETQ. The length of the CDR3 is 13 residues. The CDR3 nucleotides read TGCGCCAGCAGCTCCCTACCACACTCTGAAGCTTTCTTT. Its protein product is CASSSLPHSEAFF.